Included here is one T cell receptor (beta chain) sequence, with context. Its antigen is currently unknown. The sample is drawn from a study of CD8 T cells in ankylosing spondylitis. Study conclusions and caveats: Clones that were linked to disease were CD8+ and were relatively rare in peripheral blood.

Each CDR3 protein is one row after TCRdb ran MiXCR on the 5' RACE reads. The table has around 340,000 distinct CDR3 sequences, around 15% seen once; the top ten hold less than 1.1%. The receptor's source is a male donor with ankylosing spondylitis or in good health (not recorded which). The sample comprised blood, either unsorted or a sorted T cell fraction (not recorded which).

The CDR3 sequence: CASSPRGGDDGDEQYF. In DNA form, the CDR3 reads TGTGCCAGCAGCCCGAGGGGGGGGGACGATGGAGACGAGCAGTACTTC. The chain is built from TRBV7-9 and TRBJ2-7; a possible D gene is TRBD2 (7 bases). Germline V gene lookup returns CDR1 SEHNR and CDR2 FQNEAQ (reference sequence). The CDR3 has 16 residues. V lost 5 bases and J lost 5, with 22 bases in between.